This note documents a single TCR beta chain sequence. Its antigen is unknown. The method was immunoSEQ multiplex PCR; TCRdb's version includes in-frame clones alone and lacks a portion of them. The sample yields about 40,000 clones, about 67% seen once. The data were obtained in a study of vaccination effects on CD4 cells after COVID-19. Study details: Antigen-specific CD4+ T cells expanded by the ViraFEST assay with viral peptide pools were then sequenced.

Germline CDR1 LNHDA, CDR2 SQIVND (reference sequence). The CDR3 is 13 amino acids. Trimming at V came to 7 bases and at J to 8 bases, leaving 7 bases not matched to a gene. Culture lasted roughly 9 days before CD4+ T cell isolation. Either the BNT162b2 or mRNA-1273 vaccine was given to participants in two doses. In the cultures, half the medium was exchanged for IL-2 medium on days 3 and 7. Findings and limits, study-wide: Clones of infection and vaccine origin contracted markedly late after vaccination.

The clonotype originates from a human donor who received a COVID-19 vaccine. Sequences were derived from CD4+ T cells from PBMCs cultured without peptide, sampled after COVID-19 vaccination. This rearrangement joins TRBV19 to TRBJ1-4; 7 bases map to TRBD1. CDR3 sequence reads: CASISRGREKLFF. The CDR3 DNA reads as TGTGCCAGTATCTCGAGGGGGCGAGAAAAACTGTTTTTT.